This T cell receptor beta chain was documented in a study of T cells in Graves' hyperthyroidism and ophthalmopathy. Findings and limits, study-wide: In validation, the model predicted ophthalmopathy. These predictions came a median about 6.8 months before onset. Blood held most thyroid clonotypes expanded above 0.001 frequency.

Germline loops: CDR1 SGHRS, CDR2 YFSETQ. Trimming took 3 bases from V and 5 from J, leaving 14 bases between them. This CDR3 spans 14 amino acids. Concerning this clonotype itself: Its cognate antigen is unknown.

Researchers took RNA transcripts and amplified the TCR beta CDR3 regions from them. Initially, a first-round RT-PCR of the TCR CDR3 employed the HTBI primer set. Using its own MiXCR run on the multiplex PCR reads, TCRdb lists one record per CDR3 protein. Found here are about 210,000 distinct CDR3 sequences, approximately 17% of them singletons; the top ten hold roughly 50%. The rearrangement joins TRBV5-1 to TRBJ2-5; tentative D call: TRBD2 (6 bases). This TCR came from a man aged 50 to 60 with Graves' hyperthyroidism. Sequencing was performed on blood. The CDR3 loop is CASSSGSGKETQYF. The CDR3 DNA reads TGCGCCAGCAGCTCCGGGAGCGGTAAGGAGACCCAGTACTTC. The full variable domain, rest sourced from reference TRBV5-1 and TRBJ2-5, is KAGVTQTPRYLIKTRGQQVTLSCSPISGHRSVSWYQQTPGQGLQFLFEYFSETQRNKGNFPGRFSGRQFSNSRSEMNVSTLELGDSALYLCASSSGSGKETQYFGPGTRLLVL.